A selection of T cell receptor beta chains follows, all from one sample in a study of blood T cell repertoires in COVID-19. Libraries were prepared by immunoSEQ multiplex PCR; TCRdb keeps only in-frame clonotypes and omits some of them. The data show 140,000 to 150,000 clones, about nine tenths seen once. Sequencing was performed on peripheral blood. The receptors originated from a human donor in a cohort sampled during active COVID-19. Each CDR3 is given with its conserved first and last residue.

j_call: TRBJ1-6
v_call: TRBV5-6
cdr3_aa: CASSPAYRGLVNNSPLHF

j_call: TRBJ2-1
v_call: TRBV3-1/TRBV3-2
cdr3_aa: CASSLLRGFEQFF

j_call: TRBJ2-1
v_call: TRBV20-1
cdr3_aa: CSASIGGARYEQFF

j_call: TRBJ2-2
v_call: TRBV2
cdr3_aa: CASSDQGGNTGELFF

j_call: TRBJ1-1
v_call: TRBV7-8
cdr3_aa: CASSLALGQGASNTEAFF

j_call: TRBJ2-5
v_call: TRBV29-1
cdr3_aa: CRAGSQGETQYF

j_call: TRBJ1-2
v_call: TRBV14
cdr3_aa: CASSQPSLRTGGVIGYTF

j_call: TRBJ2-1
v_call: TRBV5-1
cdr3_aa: CASSRGLDHEQFF

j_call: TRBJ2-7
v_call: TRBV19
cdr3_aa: CASSITGSAYEQYF

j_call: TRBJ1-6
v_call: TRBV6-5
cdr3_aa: CASSRNSPLHF

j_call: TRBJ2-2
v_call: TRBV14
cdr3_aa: CASSRQGVNTGELFF

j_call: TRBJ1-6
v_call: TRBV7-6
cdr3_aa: CASSGQGGYNSPLHF

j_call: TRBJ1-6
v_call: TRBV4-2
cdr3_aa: CASSREYDRDYNSPLHF

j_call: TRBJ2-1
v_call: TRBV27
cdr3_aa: CASSLSSGSVQIGEQFF

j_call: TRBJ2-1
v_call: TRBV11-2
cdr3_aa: CASSLGAGVFNEQFF

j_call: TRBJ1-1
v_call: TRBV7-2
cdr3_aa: CASSFRPPGSVTEAFF

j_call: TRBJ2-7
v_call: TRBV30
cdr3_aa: CAWSVGGGGYEQYF

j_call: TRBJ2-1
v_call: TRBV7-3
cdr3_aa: CASSLTGRANEQFF

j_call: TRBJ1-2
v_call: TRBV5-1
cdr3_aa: CASSLEGQAYGYTF

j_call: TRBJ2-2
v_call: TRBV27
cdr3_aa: CASSWTTPGELFF

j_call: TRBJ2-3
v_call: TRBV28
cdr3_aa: CASSYSLPGTGDSTDTQYF

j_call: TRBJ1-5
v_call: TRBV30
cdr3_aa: CAWSLGQYSNQPQHF

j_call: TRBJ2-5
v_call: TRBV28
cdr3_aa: CASSLWTSGTSQETQYF

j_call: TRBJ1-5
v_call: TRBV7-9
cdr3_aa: CASSLEAVDREGNQPQHF

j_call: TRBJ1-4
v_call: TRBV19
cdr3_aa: CASSYGQVEKLFF

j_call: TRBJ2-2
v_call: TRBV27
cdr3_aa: CASSASGTANTGELFF

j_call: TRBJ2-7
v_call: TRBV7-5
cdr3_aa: CARSAVPRRLAGVRAYEQYF

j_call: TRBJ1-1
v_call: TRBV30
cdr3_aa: CAWSVHVNTEAFF